The 20 T cell receptor beta chains below all came from one sample that was sequenced in a study of blood T cell repertoires in COVID-19. Data came from immunoSEQ multiplex PCR; TCRdb stores just in-frame clones and leaves some out. The sample has fewer than 300,000 clones, around 89% seen once. Sequencing was performed on peripheral blood. Receptors were obtained from a man between 60 and 75 years old who had recovered from COVID-19.

The chain joins TRBV9 to TRBJ2-7; TRBD2 matches 8 bases. V lost 4 bases to trimming and J lost 5 bases; unmatched junction nucleotides: 8. Germline values: CDR1 SGDLS, CDR2 YYNGEE. The CDR3 totals 14 residues. CDR3 nucleotide sequence: TGTGCCAGCAGCTTTGGCGGGGGGTCCCACGAGCAGTACTTC. Its protein product is CASSFGGGSHEQYF. Full variable domain (outside the CDR3, taken from reference TRBV9 and TRBJ2-7): DSGVTQTPKHLITATGQRVTLRCSPRSGDLSVYWYQQSLDQGLQFLIQYYNGEERAKGNILERFSAQQFPDLHSELNLSSLELGDSALYFCASSFGGGSHEQYFGPGTRLTVT.

The chain links TRBV12-3 or TRBV12-4 to TRBJ1-2; no clear D gene. Trimming removed 5 bases from V and 4 bases from J, with 11 bases in between. CDR3 length: 13 amino acids. CDR3 in DNA: TGTGCCAGCAGTACACGGGTGGCCTATGGCTACACCTTC. Residues: CASSTRVAYGYTF.

The V gene is TRBV30, the J gene TRBJ1-1; D ambiguous. CDR1 is GTSNPN, CDR2 SVGIG, per germline (reference sequence). The CDR3 has 13 amino acids. Trimming cost V 0 bases and J 5 bases, with 10 bases left between them. In DNA form, the CDR3 reads TGTGCCTGGAGTGTAGGATACGGGACTGAAGCTTTCTTT. It is translated as CAWSVGYGTEAFF.

The chain couples TRBV19 to TRBJ2-3, with 7 nucleotides matching TRBD1. CDR1 and CDR2 (germline): LNHDA, SQIVND (reference sequence). The CDR3 has 14 amino acids. J was trimmed by 0 bases and V by 7 bases; bases with no gene match: 4. For the CDR3, the DNA is TGTGCCAGTACACCGGGACAGAGCACAGATACGCAGTATTTT. It yields the protein CASTPGQSTDTQYF.

The chain couples TRBV10-1 to TRBJ2-3; 9 bases line up with TRBD2. V was clipped by 1 base and J by 2 bases; unmatched bases: 19. Germline V gene sequence: CDR1 WNHNN, CDR2 SYGVQD (reference sequence). The CDR3 length is 21 residues. The CDR3 nucleotides read TGCGCCAGCAGTGAGTATGTCTTGCGGAGGATAGCGGGGGTAACCACAGATACGCAGTATTTT. Its protein is CASSEYVLRRIAGVTTDTQYF.

The rearrangement uses TRBV9 and TRBJ2-1; D may be TRBD2 (5 bases). V was cut by 0 bases and J by 7 bases, with 17 bases left in between. CDR3 length: 16 residues. Germline assignment: CDR1 SGDLS and CDR2 YYNGEE. CDR3 nucleotides: TGTGCCAGCAGCGTAGGCAGTGCGGCAAGGAGGAATGAGCAGTTCTTC. Protein: CASSVGSAARRNEQFF.

This clone was seen a handful of times. The CDR3 DNA is TGTGCCAGCAGTTACCCGGGACAGGGGAGCAACGAGCAGTACTTC. This gives the protein CASSYPGQGSNEQYF. The chain joins TRBV6-2 or TRBV6-3 to TRBJ2-7; 10 nucleotides match TRBD1. Germline V gene data show CDR1 as MNHEY and CDR2 as SVGEGT. Trimming at V came to 2 bases and at J to 5 bases, leaving 6 bases not matched to a gene. The CDR3 covers 15 residues.

The V and J genes are TRBV11-3 and TRBJ2-5, with a weak D call TRBD2 (5 bases). The CDR3 length is 13 residues. V was pared by 6 bases and J by 2 bases, with 10 bases between. Germline assignment: CDR1 SGHNT and CDR2 YENEEA. The CDR3 nucleotides read TGTGCCAGCAGTTTCTCGGGGCAAGAGACCCAGTACTTC. Translation gives CASSFSGQETQYF.

The chain has TRBV5-5 and TRBJ1-5; 10 positions match TRBD1. Germline V gives CDR1 SGHKS, CDR2 YYEKEE (reference sequence). CDR3 size: 15 residues. With V trimmed by 5 bases and J by 2 bases, 4 bases remained unmatched. CDR3 sequence reads: CASSPGTGGNQPQHF. The CDR3 bases are TGTGCCAGCAGTCCCGGGACAGGGGGCAATCAGCCCCAGCATTTT.

The chain couples TRBV11-2 to TRBJ2-1; D gene ambiguous. The germline CDR1 and CDR2 sequences are SGHAT and FQNNGV. The CDR3 is 14 residues long. V dropped 0 bases and J dropped 7 bases, with 10 bases sitting between them. CDR3 amino acids: CASSLDIFGNEQFF. The CDR3 nucleotides read TGTGCCAGCAGCTTAGACATTTTCGGGAATGAGCAGTTCTTC.

This clone was observed a handful of times. The chain combines TRBV7-3 with TRBJ1-1, with 11 positions matching TRBD1. Per germline, CDR1 SGHTA and CDR2 FQGTGA. The CDR3 has 16 residues. The trim removed 1 base at V and 5 bases at J, leaving 6 bases unmatched. CDR3 nucleotide sequence: TGTGCCAGCAGCTTAATCTCCGGGACAGGGGGAACTGAAGCTTTCTTT. Translated, it gives CASSLISGTGGTEAFF. The complete variable domain, with remaining parts taken from reference TRBV7-3 and TRBJ1-1, reads GAGVSQTPSNKVTEKGKYVELRCDPISGHTALYWYRQSLGQGPEFLIYFQGTGAADDSGLPNDRFFAVRPEGSVSTLKIQRTERGDSAVYLCASSLISGTGGTEAFFGQGTRLTVV.

This clone was recorded only once. The J gene is TRBJ2-7, the V gene TRBV6-1, with TRBD2 matching over 7 bases. The V segment lost 2 bases and the J segment 0 bases; nucleotides outside the gene matches: 7. This CDR3 has 16 residues. Germline V gene data show CDR1 as MNHNS and CDR2 as SASEGT. CDR3 nucleotide sequence: TGTGCCAGCAGTGAAAACATCGGGGGGATCTCCTACGAGCAGTACTTC. Amino acid sequence: CASSENIGGISYEQYF.

The J gene is TRBJ1-6, the V gene TRBV29-1; D is undetermined. CDR3 length: 12 amino acids. Trimming removed 6 bases from V and 9 bases from J, with 12 bases in between. Per germline, CDR1 SQVTM and CDR2 ANQGSEA. The CDR3 here is CSVTTEGSPLHF. The DNA of the CDR3 is TGCAGCGTCACTACGGAAGGTTCACCCCTCCACTTT.

The chain has TRBV6-5 and TRBJ2-7; TRBD1 might be the D (5 bases). CDR1 and CDR2 (germline): MNHEY, SVGAGI. Trimming shortened V by 5 bases and J by 0 bases, and 8 bases separated the two germline ends. CDR3 length: 13 residues. As DNA, the CDR3 is TGTGCCAGCAGTATCAGGGCCTCCTACGAGCAGTACTTC. Translation: CASSIRASYEQYF.

V gene TRBV11-2 combines with J gene TRBJ1-5; 7 bases line up with TRBD1. The junction had 5 bases not matched to a gene; V was cut back by 5 bases and J by 7 bases. The germline CDR1 and CDR2 sequences are SGHAT and FQNNGV. This CDR3 is built from 13 residues. CDR3 bases: TGTGCCAGCAGCCGGGACAGAAACCAGCCCCAGCATTTT. It specifies CASSRDRNQPQHF.

J is TRBJ1-4 and V is TRBV19; D not resolved. The CDR3 is made up of 16 amino acids. V lost 6 bases to trimming and J lost 0 bases, with 14 bases between them. Germline CDR1 LNHDA, CDR2 SQIVND (reference sequence). The CDR3 coding sequence is TGTGCCAGTAGCCATAAGTCCCGAGCAACTAATGAAAAACTGTTTTTT. Translating gives CASSHKSRATNEKLFF. Full variable domain (rest looked up from reference TRBV19 and TRBJ1-4): DGGITQSPKYLFRKEGQNVTLSCEQNLNHDAMYWYRQDPGQGLRLIYYSQIVNDFQKGDIAEGYSVSREKKESFPLTVTSAQKNPTAFYLCASSHKSRATNEKLFFGSGTQLSVL.

This sequence joins TRBV7-9 and TRBJ1-1; unclear D gene. Germline CDR1 is SEHNR and CDR2 is FQNEAQ (reference sequence). Trimming pared 4 bases from V and 4 bases from J, leaving 10 bases between. The CDR3 totals 13 residues. DNA of the CDR3: TGTGCCAGCAGCTCCCTTTTCGGCACTGAAGCTTTCTTT. Protein product: CASSSLFGTEAFF. Using reference TRBV7-9 and TRBJ1-1 for the parts outside the CDR3, the full variable domain is DTGVSQNPRHKITKRGQNVTFRCDPISEHNRLYWYRQTLGQGPEFLTYFQNEAQLEKSRLLSDRFSAERPKGSFSTLEIQRTEQGDSAMYLCASSSLFGTEAFFGQGTRLTVV.

This chain joins TRBV6-1 and TRBJ1-3; 10 nucleotides agree with TRBD1. Per the germline V gene, CDR1 is MNHNS and CDR2 is SASEGT. V was pared by 1 base and J by 2 bases, with 2 bases of the junction left unmatched. The CDR3 extends over 16 amino acids. CDR3 in DNA: TGTGCCAGCAGTGAAGTGGGGACAGGGGCTGGAAACACCATATATTTT. It yields the protein CASSEVGTGAGNTIYF.

The chain couples TRBV5-5 to TRBJ2-7; TRBD1 aligns across 10 bases. The germline V gene has CDR1 SGHKS and CDR2 YYEKEE (reference sequence). Trimming cost V 0 bases and J 6 bases; bases outside gene matches: 6. The CDR3 length is 15 residues. Written as DNA, the CDR3 is TGTGCCAGCAGCTTGGTTTTGACAGGGGGCGCCGAGCAGTACTTC. Amino acid sequence: CASSLVLTGGAEQYF. The full variable domain, rest sourced from reference TRBV5-5 and TRBJ2-7, is DAGVTQSPTHLIKTRGQQVTLRCSPISGHKSVSWYQQVLGQGPQFIFQYYEKEERGRGNFPDRFSARQFPNYSSELNVNALLLGDSALYLCASSLVLTGGAEQYFGPGTRLTVT.

This chain uses TRBV2 with TRBJ2-5; 9 nucleotides line up with TRBD2. Trimming cost V 0 bases and J 5 bases; bases outside gene matches: 7. Germline lookup yields CDR1 SNHLY and CDR2 FYNNEI. There are 16 residues in the CDR3. For the CDR3, the DNA is TGTGCCAGCAGTGAAGCTGGCGGGGGGGCTTGGGAGACCCAGTACTTC. This codes for CASSEAGGGAWETQYF.